This TCR beta chain emerged from a study of blood T cell repertoires in COVID-19. About the research overall: Sources were T cells, B-cell-depleted T cells, or PBMCs; the material itself was cDNA or gDNA.

Assay: immunoSEQ multiplex PCR; the TCRdb copy retains only in-frame clones and omits some. The profile shows 280,000 or so clones, approximately 84% of them singletons. The material sequenced was peripheral blood. The TCR originated in a woman aged 30 to 39 who had recovered from COVID-19.

The CDR3 DNA is TGTGCCAGCAGCTCCCGGGAGGGCCGTGGCAATGAGCAGTTCTTC. Translated: CASSSREGRGNEQFF. V gene TRBV5-5 combines with J gene TRBJ2-1, with 8 positions matching TRBD2. V shed 3 bases and J 6 bases; nucleotides not matched to a gene: 8. Germline V gives CDR1 SGHKS, CDR2 YYEKEE (reference sequence). The CDR3 extends over 15 amino acids.